This T cell receptor (beta chain) was sequenced in a study of technical replicates of blood from four donors. Sequenced by immunoSEQ multiplex PCR; TCRdb stores in-frame clones only, minus some. The sample lists tens of thousands of clones, 95% occurring once. The CDR3 runs to 12 residues. Germline V gives CDR1 MNHNS, CDR2 SASEGT. This clone was observed once. Germline is not matched at one junction end, which may reflect a read error. This chain uses TRBV6-1 with TRBJ2-1, with TRBD2 matching over 15 bases. This receptor was taken from a human donor in good health. The sequencing input was T cells isolated from PBMCs. CDR3 sequence reads: CASSDGLAGGVF. The CDR3 region has the DNA TGTGCCAGCAGTGACGGACTAGCGGGAGGGGTCTTC.